Listed below are T cell receptor beta chains from one sample, sequenced in a study of long-term antiretroviral therapy in people with HIV. Measured with immunoSEQ multiplex PCR; TCRdb has only the in-frame clones, and not every one. This table holds 25,000 to 30,000 clones, 84% found once. This specimen consisted of unsorted PBMCs, obtained 0.4 years after starting antiretroviral therapy. The receptors originated from a man aged 18 to 30 with HIV. The CDR3 runs from the conserved cysteine through the conserved F or W. Each record gives: D gene, J gene, clone size, V gene, CDR3 protein, CDR3 DNA. The D gene is left open where the match is weak. The size of a clone is reported for some rows only, either as once, few or many, or as a class for expanded clones.

TRBD2 TRBJ2-7 - TRBV13 CASSLLAGGEGEQYF TGTGCCAGCAGCTTACTAGCGGGAGGGGAAGGCGAGCAGTACTTC
- TRBJ2-7 - TRBV4-1 CASSRGQQEGEQYF TGCGCCAGCAGCCGCGGACAGCAGGAGGGCGAGCAGTACTTC
- TRBJ2-7 - TRBV6-5 CASSQDSNYYEQYF TGTGCCAGCAGCCAAGATTCGAACTACTACGAGCAGTACTTC
TRBD1 TRBJ2-1 - TRBV5-1 CASSWAGTGVNEQFF TGCGCCAGCAGCTGGGCCGGGACAGGGGTCAATGAGCAGTTCTTC
- TRBJ2-7 - TRBV6-1 CASSEITGYEQYF TGTGCCAGCAGTGAAATTACGGGCTACGAGCAGTACTTC
- TRBJ2-3 - TRBV18 CASSPVQRDTQYF TGTGCCAGCTCACCTGTTCAGAGGGATACGCAGTATTTT
TRBD1 TRBJ2-2 once TRBV29-1 CSVQGTGGWRGTGELFF TGCAGCGTCCAAGGGACAGGGGGCTGGAGGGGAACCGGGGAGCTGTTTTTT
TRBD1 TRBJ1-1 - TRBV14 CASSPPTGQTLNTEAFF TGTGCCAGCAGCCCACCCACGGGACAGACACTGAACACTGAAGCTTTCTTT
- TRBJ2-5 - TRBV7-9 CASSFPRGRQLQETQYF TGTGCCAGCAGCTTCCCCCGGGGAAGGCAGCTACAAGAGACCCAGTACTTC
- TRBJ2-7 - TRBV12-5 CASGYSYEQYF TGTGCTAGTGGCTACTCCTACGAGCAGTACTTC